This T cell receptor (beta chain) was documented in a study of blood T cell repertoires in COVID-19. The overall study: Sources were T cells, B-cell-depleted T cells, or PBMCs; the material itself was cDNA or gDNA.

This clone has a single count. The method was immunoSEQ multiplex PCR; TCRdb's version includes in-frame clones alone and lacks a portion of them. The sample carries about 310,000 clones, about 91% recorded once. Assignment of participants to cohorts was predicated upon participant-reported clinical history. The CDR3 has 15 amino acids. V shed 3 bases and J shed 5 bases, with 15 bases lying between them. Germline CDR1 and CDR2: SGDLS and YYNGEE. This chain connects TRBV9 to TRBJ2-1, with D hard to call. This clonotype originated in a woman under 30 who had recovered from COVID-19. Input material: PBMCs or T cells enriched from blood (not recorded which). For the CDR3, the DNA is TGTGCCAGCAGCGGCCGGAACAGAGCTAACAATGAGCAGTTCTTC. This translates into CASSGRNRANNEQFF.